This entry lists 23 T cell receptor beta chains sequenced from one sample in a study of T cell responses to AZD1222 COVID-19 vaccine. TCRdb keeps only in-frame clones here, not all; method: immunoSEQ multiplex PCR. Of some 87,000 clones detected, around nine tenths appear once; the ten largest clones hold roughly 5%. Sequenced material: peripheral blood, taken on day 0 of MenACWY control vaccination. The source of these receptors is an adult in good health.

The J gene is TRBJ2-7, the V gene TRBV3-1 (or the pseudogene TRBV3-2), with D possibly being TRBD2 (6 bases). The CDR3 has 15 residues. Germline-derived CDR1 and CDR2 are LGHDT and YNNKEL (reference sequence). Trimming cost V 2 bases and J 4 bases, with 15 bases left between them. The CDR3 coding sequence is TGTGCCAGCAGCCAACTTCGGGACCGGGAGTACGAGCAGTACTTC. Amino acids: CASSQLRDREYEQYF.

The chain recombines TRBV5-1 with TRBJ1-6; D ambiguous. The CDR3 covers 15 residues. The ends were cut back, 6 bases at V and 0 bases at J, with 10 bases in the middle. CDR1 is SGHRS and CDR2 is YFSETQ in the germline V gene. The CDR3 DNA reads TGCGCCAGCACCTCAGATTACTCCTATAATTCACCCCTCCACTTT. Encoded protein: CASTSDYSYNSPLHF.

This chain joins TRBV6-5 and TRBJ1-1; D not certain. This CDR3 contains 14 residues. In germline, CDR1 is MNHEY, CDR2 SVGAGI. The germline V and J ends were trimmed by 7 bases and 1 base, with 13 bases remaining between them. DNA for the CDR3: TGTGCCAGCAACCTCAGCCCGGGGAACACTGAAGCTTTCTTT. Protein product: CASNLSPGNTEAFF.

The chain recombines TRBV10-2 with TRBJ2-2, with 10 bases that match TRBD1. Germline CDR1 is WSHSY and CDR2 is SAAADI. V lost 8 bases, J lost 7 bases, and 7 bases stayed unmatched. The CDR3 extends over 14 amino acids. The CDR3 DNA follows: TGCGCCAGCCGCGACAGGGGGCATGGCGGGGAGCTGTTTTTT. Its translation is CASRDRGHGGELFF.

This clone came up once. This chain joins TRBV3-1 (or the pseudogene TRBV3-2) and TRBJ2-7; 8 positions agree with TRBD1. The CDR3 is made up of 15 amino acids. The germline V gene has CDR1 LGHDT and CDR2 YNNKEL (reference sequence). The V gene end was trimmed by 4 bases and the J gene end by 3 bases; junction bases not matched to a gene: 8. DNA for the CDR3: TGTGCCAGCAGCCCTACTCGGACAGGGTACTACGAGCAGTACTTC. Residues: CASSPTRTGYYEQYF.

This chain connects TRBV9 to TRBJ1-5; no clear D. Germline V gene sequence: CDR1 SGDLS, CDR2 YYNGEE. The CDR3 contains 15 residues. The V and J ends lost 2 bases and 0 bases respectively, with 9 bases between them. CDR3 region: CASSVGVSSNQPQHF. CDR3 DNA: TGTGCCAGCAGCGTCGGAGTGTCTAGCAATCAGCCCCAGCATTTT.

This chain links TRBV4-3 with TRBJ2-3; 7 bases map to TRBD1. The CDR3 totals 17 residues. J was trimmed by 9 bases and V by 0 bases; bases with no gene match: 15. Per germline, CDR1 LGHNA and CDR2 YSLEER. CDR3 residues: CASSQERDSSPTSTQYF. The CDR3 DNA is TGCGCCAGCAGCCAAGAAAGGGACAGTAGCCCCACCTCGACGCAGTATTTT.

The CDR3 nucleotides are TGTGCCAGCAGCCAAGATCGTACATTCGAGGCTAACTATGGCTACACCTTC. It yields the protein CASSQDRTFEANYGYTF. The rearrangement joins TRBV3-1 (or the pseudogene TRBV3-2) to TRBJ1-2; D is undetermined. This CDR3 is built from 17 residues. V lost 0 bases, J lost 0 bases, and 14 bases lay in between. CDR1 and CDR2 (germline): LGHDT, YNNKEL (reference sequence).

The chain employs TRBV6-5 and TRBJ1-3; 8 nucleotides agree with TRBD1. V was pared by 6 bases and J by 3 bases, with 4 bases of the junction left unmatched. Per the germline V gene, CDR1 is MNHEY and CDR2 is SVGAGI. The CDR3 loop spans 14 amino acids. CDR3 sequence: CASSRGRNGNTIYF. Here the CDR3 DNA reads TGTGCCAGCAGCAGGGGGCGCAATGGAAACACCATATATTTT.

By share, this clone ranks as medium-sized. The J gene is TRBJ2-1, the V gene TRBV6-5; a possible D gene is TRBD1 (6 bases). From germline, CDR1 is MNHEY and CDR2 SVGAGI. V was cut by 6 bases and J by 10 bases, with 13 bases left in between. CDR3 length equals 12 residues. Here the CDR3 reads CASRNTGLEQFF. In nucleotides, the CDR3 is TGTGCCAGCAGAAACACAGGGCTCGAGCAGTTCTTC.

CDR3 nucleotide sequence: TGTGCCAGCAGCGTGACGGGAGGTCAAGAGACCCAGTACTTC. This gives the protein CASSVTGGQETQYF. The V and J genes are TRBV9 and TRBJ2-5; the match to TRBD2 covers 7 bases. This CDR3 contains 14 residues. Germline V gene sequence: CDR1 SGDLS, CDR2 YYNGEE. Unmatched junction bases numbered 3, after V lost 2 bases and J lost 2 bases.

V gene TRBV5-1 combines with J gene TRBJ1-5, with a tentative D call TRBD1 (5 bases). The CDR3 is made up of 16 amino acids. Trimming removed 4 bases from V and 3 bases from J, with 17 bases in between. The germline CDR1 and CDR2 sequences are SGHRS and YFSETQ. CDR3 loop: CASSALGTGNNQPQHF. The CDR3 DNA sequence: TGCGCCAGCAGCGCCCTGGGGACGGGGAACAATCAGCCCCAGCATTTT.

The V and J genes are TRBV2 and TRBJ2-7; possible D gene TRBD1, 6 bases. Germline V CDR1 and CDR2: SNHLY, FYNNEI. CDR3 size: 12 residues. V lost 3 bases to trimming and J lost 7 bases, with 10 bases between them. The CDR3 bases are TGTGCCAGCAGTGAGGGTGGGACAGAGCAGTACTTC. This sequence encodes CASSEGGTEQYF.

The DNA of the CDR3 is TGTGCCAGCAGTTTCACATCGTTGACGATGAACACTGAAGCTTTCTTT. This translates into CASSFTSLTMNTEAFF. The chain joins TRBV28 to TRBJ1-1; D gene uncertain. Germline CDR1 is MDHEN and CDR2 is SYDVKM. CDR3 size: 16 residues. The ends were cut back, 3 bases at V and 0 bases at J, with 14 bases in the middle.

The chain uses TRBV7-2 and TRBJ1-6; D may be TRBD1 (5 bases). Germline values: CDR1 SGHTA, CDR2 FQGNSA. This CDR3 is built from 13 residues. Deletions cut 5 bases from V and 7 bases from J, with 9 bases between. The CDR3 DNA sequence: TGTGCCAGCAGCCGCGGGGCGAATTCACCCCTCCACTTT. Encoded protein: CASSRGANSPLHF.

The chain joins TRBV5-6 to TRBJ2-6, with D perhaps TRBD1 (6 bases). The CDR3 covers 18 residues. Per germline, CDR1 SGHDT and CDR2 YYEEEE. Deletions cut 4 bases from V and 0 bases from J, with 17 bases between. The CDR3 region is CASSVRGQPSSGANVLTF. CDR3 in DNA: TGTGCCAGCAGCGTCCGAGGACAGCCTTCCTCTGGGGCCAACGTCCTGACTTTC.

This chain joins TRBV29-1 and TRBJ2-7, with D possibly being TRBD1 or TRBD2 (6 bases each). V was trimmed by 7 bases and J by 5 bases, leaving 21 bases between them. CDR1 SQVTM and CDR2 ANQGSEA come from the germline V gene. This CDR3 is 14 amino acids long. As DNA, the CDR3 is TGCAGCGCCGGAGGGGGGCAGGGGAACAACGAGCAGTACTTC. This encodes CSAGGGQGNNEQYF.

The genes are TRBV4-3 and TRBJ1-1; perhaps TRBD1 as D (5 bases). Germline V lookup: CDR1 LGHNA, CDR2 YSLEER. The V gene lost 1 base and the J gene lost 0 bases, with 9 bases spanning the gap. This CDR3 is 15 amino acids long. CDR3 sequence reads: CASSQVDILNTEAFF. The CDR3 bases are TGCGCCAGCAGCCAAGTGGACATTTTGAACACTGAAGCTTTCTTT.

The J gene is TRBJ1-2, the V gene TRBV18; no reliable D call. CDR1 is KGHSH and CDR2 is LQKENI in the germline V gene. The CDR3 extends over 13 amino acids. The V and J ends lost 2 bases and 8 bases respectively, with 12 bases between them. The CDR3 is CASSPKTLEGYTF. The CDR3 DNA reads as TGTGCCAGCTCACCAAAGACTCTCGAGGGCTACACCTTC.

This clone was counted only a few times. The J gene is TRBJ2-2, the V gene TRBV7-2; D unresolved. The V end was cut by 4 bases, the J end by 1 base, with 7 bases between. CDR1 is SGHTA, CDR2 FQGNSA, per germline. This CDR3 is 14 amino acids long. The CDR3: CASSSPMNTGELFF. The CDR3 DNA follows: TGTGCCAGCAGCTCCCCCATGAACACCGGGGAGCTGTTTTTT.

This chain uses TRBV5-1 with TRBJ1-1; 7 bases align to TRBD1. V gave up 4 bases and J gave up 3 bases; unmatched junction bases: 9. Per germline, CDR1 SGHRS and CDR2 YFSETQ. This CDR3 is built from 15 residues. The CDR3 loop is CASSPTPDRDTEAFF. The CDR3 DNA is TGCGCCAGCAGCCCCACCCCTGACAGGGACACTGAAGCTTTCTTT.

This chain uses TRBV5-1 with TRBJ1-4, with 8 bases lining up with TRBD1. The V gene end was trimmed by 2 bases and the J gene end by 5 bases; junction bases not matched to a gene: 2. CDR3 length: 14 amino acids. The V gene's germline CDR1 is SGHRS and CDR2 YFSETQ. CDR3 nucleotide sequence: TGCGCCAGCAGCTTACAGGGGGGGAATGAAAAACTGTTTTTT. Translating gives CASSLQGGNEKLFF.

This clone appeared a few times. The chain carries TRBV18 and TRBJ2-1, with 11 bases identical to TRBD1. Germline V lookup: CDR1 KGHSH, CDR2 LQKENI. The CDR3 extends over 14 amino acids. Trimming took 3 bases from V and 10 from J; bases not matched to a gene: 5. The CDR3 DNA reads TGTGCCAGCTCACCCGGGACAGGGGGTAGGGAGCAGTTCTTC. The encoded protein is CASSPGTGGREQFF. Based on the CDR3 plus reference TRBV18 and TRBJ2-1, the full variable domain is NAGVMQNPRHLVRRRGQEARLRCSPMKGHSHVYWYRQLPEEGLKFMVYLQKENIIDESGMPKERFSAEFPKEGPSILRIQQVVRGDSAAYFCASSPGTGGREQFFGPGTRLTVL.